The rows below give T cell receptor beta chains drawn from one sample of a study of T cell responses to AZD1222 COVID-19 vaccine. The method was immunoSEQ multiplex PCR; TCRdb's version includes in-frame clones alone and lacks a portion of them. The sample has 200,000 to 250,000 clones, approximately 94% seen once; the top ten hold 0.95% to 1.1%. The starting material was peripheral blood, obtained on day 0 of MenACWY control vaccination. All receptors derive from an adult in good health. Each CDR3 is given without its conserved first and last residue. Each record gives: V gene, J gene, CDR3 protein.

>TRBV6-2/TRBV6-3|TRBJ2-7
ASSQGLALEQY
>TRBV7-2|TRBJ2-2
ASSLDPSYTGELF
>TRBV7-9|TRBJ1-1
ASSSGLWNTEAF
>TRBV25-1|TRBJ2-5
ASSFWDQETQY
>TRBV2|TRBJ2-7
ASNKGRTAYEQY
>TRBV11-2|TRBJ1-6
ASSLGSGAASPLH
>TRBV30|TRBJ2-1
AWTGGGYNEQF
>TRBV12-5|TRBJ1-1
ASGLVHRDEAF
>TRBV7-8|TRBJ2-7
ASSHGYYEQY
>TRBV6-5|TRBJ2-7
ASSYSRDSYEQY
>TRBV19|TRBJ2-1
ASSRQGAAYNEQF
>TRBV27|TRBJ1-1
ASRKSTGNTEAF
>TRBV30|TRBJ1-2
AWRVSPGVGFYGYT
>TRBV4-2|TRBJ2-5
ASSPSGGPLQETQY
>TRBV7-2|TRBJ1-1
ASSLDRGWTEAF
>TRBV6-5|TRBJ1-1
ASRGRGGTEAF
>TRBV6-5|TRBJ1-5
ASTETSNQPQH
>TRBV5-1|TRBJ1-3
ASSPRQGGDTIY
>TRBV11-2|TRBJ2-5
ASSASQGRNLKLETQY
>TRBV7-9|TRBJ1-1
ASSLANGNTEAF
>TRBV13|TRBJ1-1
ASSPPIRDTKRTEAF
>TRBV6-1|TRBJ1-2
ASSEESFYGYT
>TRBV6-5|TRBJ1-3
ASSYSSRSGTALY
>TRBV12-3/TRBV12-4|TRBJ2-5
ASSRTDQETQY
>TRBV7-2|TRBJ2-1
ASSSDRGTYNEQF
>TRBV28|TRBJ1-3
ASSLRGQRNTIY
>TRBV3-1/TRBV3-2|TRBJ1-1
ASSRLTEAF
>TRBV5-1|TRBJ1-3
ASSLDSLSGNTIY
>TRBV29-1|TRBJ1-5
SVGVQGPNQPQH
>TRBV5-1|TRBJ1-1
ASSLEAQVGTEAF